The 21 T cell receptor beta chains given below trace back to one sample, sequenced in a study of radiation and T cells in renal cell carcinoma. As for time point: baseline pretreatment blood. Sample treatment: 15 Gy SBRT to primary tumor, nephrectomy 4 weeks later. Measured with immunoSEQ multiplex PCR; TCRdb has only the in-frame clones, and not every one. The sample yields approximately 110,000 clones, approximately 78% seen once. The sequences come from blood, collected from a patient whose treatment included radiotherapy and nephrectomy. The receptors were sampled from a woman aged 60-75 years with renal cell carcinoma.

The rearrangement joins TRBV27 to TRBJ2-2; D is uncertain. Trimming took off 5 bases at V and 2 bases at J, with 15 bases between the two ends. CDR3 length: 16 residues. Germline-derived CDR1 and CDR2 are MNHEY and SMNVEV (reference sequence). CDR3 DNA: TGTGCCAGCAGTCCCCTCTGGGTCTCCAACACCGGGGAGCTGTTTTTT. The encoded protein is CASSPLWVSNTGELFF.

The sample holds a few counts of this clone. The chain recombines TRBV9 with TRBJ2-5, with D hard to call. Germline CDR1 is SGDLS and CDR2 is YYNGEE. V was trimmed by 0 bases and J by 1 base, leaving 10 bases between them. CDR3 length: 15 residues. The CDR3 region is CASSVDGRPQETQYF. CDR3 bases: TGTGCCAGCAGCGTAGATGGCCGACCCCAAGAGACCCAGTACTTC.

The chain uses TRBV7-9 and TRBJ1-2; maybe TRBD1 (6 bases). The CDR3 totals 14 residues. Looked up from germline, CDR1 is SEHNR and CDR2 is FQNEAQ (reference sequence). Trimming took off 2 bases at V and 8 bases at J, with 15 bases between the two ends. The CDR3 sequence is CASSLPVNGGGYTF. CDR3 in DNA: TGTGCCAGCAGCTTACCCGTTAATGGGGGCGGCTACACCTTC.

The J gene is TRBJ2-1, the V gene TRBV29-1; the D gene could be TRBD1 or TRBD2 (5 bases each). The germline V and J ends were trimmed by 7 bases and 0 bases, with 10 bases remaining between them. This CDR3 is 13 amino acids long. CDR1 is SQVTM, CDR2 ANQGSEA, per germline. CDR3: CSGDGSSYNEQFF. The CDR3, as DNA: TGCAGCGGGGACGGTAGCTCCTACAATGAGCAGTTCTTC.

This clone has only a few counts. CDR3 sequence reads: CASSPDYGQGIGETQYF. CDR3 DNA: TGTGCCAGCAGCCCCGACTACGGACAGGGGATTGGGGAGACCCAGTACTTC. The V gene is TRBV7-8, the J gene TRBJ2-5; 9 bases align to TRBD1. J gave up 5 bases and V 5 bases, and 15 bases lay outside the gene matches. The CDR3 has 17 amino acids. CDR1 and CDR2 from the germline V gene are SGHVS and FQNEAQ.

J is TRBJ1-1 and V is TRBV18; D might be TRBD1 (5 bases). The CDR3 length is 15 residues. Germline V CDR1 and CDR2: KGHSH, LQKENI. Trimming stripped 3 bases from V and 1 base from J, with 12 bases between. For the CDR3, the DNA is TGTGCCAGCTCACCTCTTACGGGGGGGAACACTGAAGCTTTCTTT. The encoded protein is CASSPLTGGNTEAFF. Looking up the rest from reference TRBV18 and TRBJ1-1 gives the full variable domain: NAGVMQNPRHLVRRRGQEARLRCSPMKGHSHVYWYRQLPEEGLKFMVYLQKENIIDESGMPKERFSAEFPKEGPSILRIQQVVRGDSAAYFCASSPLTGGNTEAFFGQGTRLTVV.

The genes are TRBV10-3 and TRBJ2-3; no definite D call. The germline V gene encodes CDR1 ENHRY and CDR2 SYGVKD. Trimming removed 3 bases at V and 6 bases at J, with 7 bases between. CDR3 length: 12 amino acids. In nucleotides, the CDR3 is TGTGCCATCAGTGAAAGGAAGGATACGCAGTATTTT. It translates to CAISERKDTQYF.

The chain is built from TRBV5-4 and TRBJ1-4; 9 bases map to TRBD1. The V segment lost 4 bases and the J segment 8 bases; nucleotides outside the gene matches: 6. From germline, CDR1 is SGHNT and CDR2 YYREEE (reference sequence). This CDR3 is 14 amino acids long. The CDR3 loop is CASSPTGGYEKLFF. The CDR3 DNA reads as TGTGCCAGCAGCCCGACAGGGGGTTACGAAAAACTGTTTTTT. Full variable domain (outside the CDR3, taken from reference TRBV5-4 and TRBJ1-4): ETGVTQSPTHLIKTRGQQVTLRCSSQSGHNTVSWYQQALGQGPQFIFQYYREEENGRGNFPPRFSGLQFPNYSSELNVNALELDDSALYLCASSPTGGYEKLFFGSGTQLSVL.

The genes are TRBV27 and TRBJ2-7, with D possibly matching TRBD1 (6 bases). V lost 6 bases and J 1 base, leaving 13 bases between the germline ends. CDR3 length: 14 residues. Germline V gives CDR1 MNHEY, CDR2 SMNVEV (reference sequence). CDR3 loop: CASRVRDTSYEQYF. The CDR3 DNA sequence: TGTGCCAGCAGGGTCCGGGACACGTCCTACGAGCAGTACTTC.

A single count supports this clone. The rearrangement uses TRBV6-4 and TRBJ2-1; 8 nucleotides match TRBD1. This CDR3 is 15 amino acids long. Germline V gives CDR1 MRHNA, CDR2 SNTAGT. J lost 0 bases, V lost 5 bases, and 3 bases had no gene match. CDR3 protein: CASSSGTGSYNEQFF. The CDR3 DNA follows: TGTGCCAGCAGTTCCGGGACAGGCTCCTACAATGAGCAGTTCTTC.

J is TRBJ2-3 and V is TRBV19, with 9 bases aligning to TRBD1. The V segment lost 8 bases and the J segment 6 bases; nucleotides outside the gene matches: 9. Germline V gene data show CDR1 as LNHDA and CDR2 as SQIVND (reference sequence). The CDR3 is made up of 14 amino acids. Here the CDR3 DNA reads TGTGCCAGTGCAGGGGTCGGACAGGGGGATACGCAGTATTTT. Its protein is CASAGVGQGDTQYF.

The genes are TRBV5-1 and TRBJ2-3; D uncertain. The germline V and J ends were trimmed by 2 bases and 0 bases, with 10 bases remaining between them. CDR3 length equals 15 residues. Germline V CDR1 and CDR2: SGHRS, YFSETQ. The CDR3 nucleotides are TGCGCCAGCAGCTTACAACCGGCTAGCACAGATACGCAGTATTTT. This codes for CASSLQPASTDTQYF.

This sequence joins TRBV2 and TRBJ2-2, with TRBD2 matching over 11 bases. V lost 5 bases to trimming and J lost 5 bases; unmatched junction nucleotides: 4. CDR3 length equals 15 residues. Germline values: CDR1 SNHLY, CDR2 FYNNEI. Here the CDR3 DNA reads TGTGCCAGCAGTCGACTAGCGGGGAAAACCGGGGAGCTGTTTTTT. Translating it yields CASSRLAGKTGELFF. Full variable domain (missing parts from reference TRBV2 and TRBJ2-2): EPEVTQTPSHQVTQMGQEVILRCVPISNHLYFYWYRQILGQKVEFLVSFYNNEISEKSEIFDDQFSVERPDGSNFTLKIRSTKLEDSAMYFCASSRLAGKTGELFFGEGSRLTVL.

CDR3 loop: CASSFTGTEPTGELFF. CDR3 nucleotides: TGCGCCAGCAGCTTCACCGGGACCGAACCCACCGGGGAGCTGTTTTTT. The chain joins TRBV5-1 to TRBJ2-2, with D perhaps being TRBD1 or TRBD2 (5 bases each). This CDR3 is built from 16 residues. V was pared by 2 bases and J by 4 bases, with 15 bases between. Germline CDR1 is SGHRS and CDR2 is YFSETQ.

The CDR3 protein is CASSLGGGTAKETQYF. CDR3 sequence (DNA): TGTGCCAGCAGCTTAGGCGGGGGGACAGCCAAAGAGACCCAGTACTTC. The gene calls are TRBV11-2 and TRBJ2-5; TRBD2 might be the D (8 bases). Germline V gene sequence: CDR1 SGHAT, CDR2 FQNNGV. The CDR3 is 16 amino acids. V lost 1 base, J lost 3 bases, and 15 bases lay in between.

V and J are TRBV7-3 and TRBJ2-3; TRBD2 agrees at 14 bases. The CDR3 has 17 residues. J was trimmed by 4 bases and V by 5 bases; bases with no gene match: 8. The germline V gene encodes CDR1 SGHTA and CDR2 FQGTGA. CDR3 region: CASSHGTSGRPADTQYF. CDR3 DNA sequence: TGTGCCAGCAGCCATGGGACTAGCGGGAGACCAGCAGATACGCAGTATTTT.

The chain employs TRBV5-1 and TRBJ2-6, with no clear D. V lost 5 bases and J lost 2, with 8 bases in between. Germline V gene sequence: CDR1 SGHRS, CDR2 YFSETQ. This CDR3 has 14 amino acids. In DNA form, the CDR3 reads TGCGCCAGCAGTATGGACCCTGGGGCCAACGTCCTGACTTTC. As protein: CASSMDPGANVLTF.

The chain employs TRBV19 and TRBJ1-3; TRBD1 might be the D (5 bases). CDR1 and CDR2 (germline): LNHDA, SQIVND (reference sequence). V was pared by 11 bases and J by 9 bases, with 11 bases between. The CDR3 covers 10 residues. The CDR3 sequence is CASRGATIYF. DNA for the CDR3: TGTGCCTCAAGAGGGGCCACCATATATTTT.

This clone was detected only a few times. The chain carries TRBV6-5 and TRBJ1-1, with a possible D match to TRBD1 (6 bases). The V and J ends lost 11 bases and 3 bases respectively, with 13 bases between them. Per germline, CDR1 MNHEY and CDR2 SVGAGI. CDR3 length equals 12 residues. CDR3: CAVQGIDTEAFF. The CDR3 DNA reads TGTGCCGTCCAGGGGATTGACACTGAAGCTTTCTTT.

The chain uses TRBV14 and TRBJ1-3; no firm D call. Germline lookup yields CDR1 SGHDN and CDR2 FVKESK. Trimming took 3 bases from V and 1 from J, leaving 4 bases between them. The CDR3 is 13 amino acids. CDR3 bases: TGTGCCAGCAGCCACCTTTCTGGAAACACCATATATTTT. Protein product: CASSHLSGNTIYF.

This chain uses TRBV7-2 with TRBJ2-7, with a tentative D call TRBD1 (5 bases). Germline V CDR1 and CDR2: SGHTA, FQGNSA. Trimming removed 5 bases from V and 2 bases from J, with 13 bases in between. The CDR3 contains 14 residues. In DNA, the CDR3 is TGTGCCAGCAGCCGTACCAGGGAAACCTACGAGCAGTACTTC. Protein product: CASSRTRETYEQYF.